Listed here are 13 T cell receptor beta chains from one sample, sequenced in a study of CD8+ T cells in alopecia areata. Treatment defined: oral pan-JAK inhibitor, 5-10 mg twice daily. TCR sequencing used cDNA made by reverse transcription of extracted RNA. Generated by immunoSEQ multiplex PCR, the TCRdb table keeps only in-frame clones and is missing some. This table holds over 150,000 clones, approximately 62% found once. The sequencing here drew on CD4+ T cells sorted from blood, taken at week 24, from a patient treated with tofacitinib. The receptors were sampled from a human donor with alopecia areata.

This clone was counted between two and nine times. The rearrangement joins TRBV11-2 to TRBJ2-1, with 8 bases aligning to TRBD2. Germline CDR1 and CDR2: SGHAT and FQNNGV. This CDR3 is 17 amino acids long. With 1 base clipped from V and 8 bases from J, the junction kept 13 bases outside the gene matches. CDR3 in DNA: TGTGCCAGCAGCTTAGGGGTGATGGCGGGGGGCCTCGATGAGCAGTTCTTC. Protein: CASSLGVMAGGLDEQFF.

The genes are TRBV2 and TRBJ1-6, with 11 bases identical to TRBD1. V lost 4 bases, J lost 10 bases, and 3 bases stayed unmatched. This CDR3 is 14 amino acids long. Germline CDR1 SNHLY, CDR2 FYNNEI. DNA of the CDR3: TGTGCCAGCAGTGGGGACAGGGGGTGGTCACCCCTCCACTTT. Protein product: CASSGDRGWSPLHF.

This clone was seen a handful of times. The V and J genes are TRBV29-1 and TRBJ2-2; no firm D call. V was clipped by 2 bases and J by 2 bases, with 9 bases between them. Germline values: CDR1 SQVTM, CDR2 ANQGSEA. This CDR3 contains 14 residues. The CDR3 sequence is CSVENRTNTGELFF. The CDR3 DNA reads TGCAGCGTTGAAAATAGGACCAACACCGGGGAGCTGTTTTTT.

This chain joins TRBV7-2 and TRBJ2-7; D remains ambiguous. The CDR3 has 14 amino acids. In germline, CDR1 is SGHTA, CDR2 FQGNSA. The V end was cut by 1 base, the J end by 0 bases, with 7 bases between. The chain's CDR3 is CASSLDSASYEQYF. Written as DNA, the CDR3 is TGTGCCAGCAGCTTAGATAGTGCCTCCTACGAGCAGTACTTC.

This clone occurred once. The chain links TRBV29-1 to TRBJ2-5; 7 bases are a match to TRBD2. Per the germline V gene, CDR1 is SQVTM and CDR2 is ANQGSEA. V trimming: 4 bases; J trimming: 5 bases; junction bases outside the gene matches: 10. This CDR3 spans 14 amino acids. CDR3 region: CSVAWRRGVETQYF. CDR3 coding DNA: TGCAGCGTTGCTTGGCGACGGGGGGTGGAGACCCAGTACTTC. The full variable domain, with the rest looked up from reference TRBV29-1 and TRBJ2-5, is SAVISQKPSRDICQRGTSLTIQCQVDSQVTMMFWYRQQPGQSLTLIATANQGSEATYESGFVIDKFPISRPNLTFSTLTVSNMSPEDSSIYLCSVAWRRGVETQYFGPGTRLLVL.

This chain links TRBV10-2 with TRBJ2-5; no clear D. V was trimmed by 11 bases and J by 1 base, leaving 2 bases between them. The CDR3 runs to 9 residues. Germline CDR1 reads WSHSY; CDR2 reads SAAADI. The CDR3 DNA reads TGCGCCTCCCAAGAGACCCAGTACTTC. Translated, it gives CASQETQYF.

This clone showed up just a few times. The chain employs TRBV18 and TRBJ1-5; D is possibly TRBD1 (6 bases). The CDR3 has 15 amino acids. V was clipped by 6 bases and J by 4 bases, with 16 bases between them. Looked up from germline, CDR1 is KGHSH and CDR2 is LQKENI. The CDR3 here is CASSPTGSRNQPQHF. CDR3 nucleotide sequence: TGTGCCAGCTCTCCCACAGGGAGTAGAAATCAGCCCCAGCATTTT. Looking up the rest from reference TRBV18 and TRBJ1-5 gives the full variable domain: NAGVMQNPRHLVRRRGQEARLRCSPMKGHSHVYWYRQLPEEGLKFMVYLQKENIIDESGMPKERFSAEFPKEGPSILRIQQVVRGDSAAYFCASSPTGSRNQPQHFGDGTRLSIL.

This clone was observed a handful of times. The V and J genes are TRBV29-1 and TRBJ2-7; 9 bases align to TRBD1. The germline gives CDR1 SQVTM, CDR2 ANQGSEA. This CDR3 contains 13 residues. Trimming removed 1 base from V and 6 bases from J; junction bases left unmatched: 4. DNA of the CDR3: TGCAGCGTTGAAGTGGGACAGGGATCCGAGCAGTACTTC. Its protein is CSVEVGQGSEQYF.

The sample holds one count of this clone. The V gene is TRBV5-6, the J gene TRBJ1-6; D is possibly TRBD1 (6 bases). V lost 2 bases and J 10 bases, leaving 13 bases between the germline ends. The CDR3 runs 14 residues. Germline V gene data show CDR1 as SGHDT and CDR2 as YYEEEE. The CDR3 coding sequence is TGTGCCAGCAGCTTTACAGGGAGGGAATCACCCCTCCACTTT. Residues: CASSFTGRESPLHF.

The chain joins TRBV5-1 to TRBJ1-1, with D perhaps TRBD1 (5 bases). V gave up 0 bases and J gave up 1 base, with 10 bases separating them. This CDR3 is 15 amino acids long. Germline V gene lookup returns CDR1 SGHRS and CDR2 YFSETQ. In DNA form, the CDR3 reads TGCGCCAGCAGCTTGGACAGGTGGGAGAACACTGAAGCTTTCTTT. This translates into CASSLDRWENTEAFF.

The gene calls are TRBV9 and TRBJ1-1; possibly TRBD1 for D (5 bases). The V gene lost 3 bases and the J gene lost 0 bases, with 15 bases spanning the gap. The CDR3 has 16 residues. Looked up from germline, CDR1 is SGDLS and CDR2 is YYNGEE. The CDR3 sequence: CASSATQGTVNTEAFF. The CDR3 DNA reads TGTGCCAGCAGCGCGACGCAAGGGACGGTGAACACTGAAGCTTTCTTT.

The gene calls are TRBV4-1 and TRBJ2-1; 8 positions match TRBD2. The CDR3 covers 17 residues. Germline values: CDR1 MGHRA, CDR2 YSYEKL. J lost 5 bases, V lost 5 bases, and 14 bases had no gene match. CDR3 nucleotides: TGCGCCAGCAGCACCGTCCCGGGGGGGACAATCAACAATGAGCAGTTCTTC. As protein: CASSTVPGGTINNEQFF.

The chain is built from TRBV30 and TRBJ2-3, with 7 bases fitting TRBD1. Germline CDR1 reads GTSNPN; CDR2 reads SVGIG (reference sequence). After removal of 3 bases from V and 7 bases from J, the junction contained 7 bases not matched to a gene. The CDR3 consists of 13 residues. The CDR3 spells CAWRGQGVNTQYF. The CDR3 DNA reads as TGTGCCTGGAGAGGTCAGGGGGTGAATACGCAGTATTTT.